A selection of T cell receptor beta chains follows, all from one sample in a study of T-cell reconstitution after alpha-beta-depleted transplantation in children. Via MiXCR, TCRdb re-called the PCR reads, giving one row per CDR3 protein. The sample consists of tens of thousands of distinct CDR3 sequences, 44% of them appearing once. The source material was PBMCs, mostly from graft donor cells, sampled 360 days after TCRalphabeta/CD19-depleted stem cell transplant. These receptors were taken from a male patient younger than 18 who had a stem cell transplant for acute lymphoblastic leukemia, so the T cells may come from the graft donor. The conserved cysteine and the conserved F or W are not part of the CDR3 here. A D gene is named only where the DNA matches it firmly.

D: NA
J: TRBJ2-1
V: TRBV7-9
CDR3: ASSLSGLRRSYNEQF

D: TRBD2
J: TRBJ2-5
V: TRBV11-2
CDR3: ASSSQLAGEETQY

D: TRBD2
J: TRBJ2-7
V: TRBV3-1
CDR3: ASSQDSTSGSYEQY

D: NA
J: TRBJ2-3
V: TRBV4-2
CDR3: ASSQWGAVDTQY

D: TRBD1
J: TRBJ2-7
V: TRBV5-1
CDR3: ASSLTGVEQY

D: NA
J: TRBJ2-3
V: TRBV12-3/TRBV12-4
CDR3: ASSLGTLRLTDTQY

D: TRBD2
J: TRBJ2-2
V: TRBV29-1
CDR3: SVETGRAPAGELF

D: NA
J: TRBJ2-1
V: TRBV11-2
CDR3: ASSLPRVSAQGYNEQF

D: NA
J: TRBJ2-1
V: TRBV12-3/TRBV12-4
CDR3: ASSLAPQGLNEQF

D: NA
J: TRBJ2-4
V: TRBV12-3/TRBV12-4
CDR3: ASSRWGGSAKNIQY

D: NA
J: TRBJ2-3
V: TRBV7-2
CDR3: ASSLDGRISTDTQY

D: TRBD2
J: TRBJ2-1
V: TRBV5-1
CDR3: ASKLAVGSYNEQF

D: TRBD1
J: TRBJ2-5
V: TRBV29-1
CDR3: SVEVPGQGHQETQY

D: NA
J: TRBJ2-7
V: TRBV10-2
CDR3: ASNSQGYEQY

D: NA
J: TRBJ2-7
V: TRBV7-2
CDR3: ASSYPPYEQY

D: NA
J: TRBJ1-1
V: TRBV29-1
CDR3: SVIPGDNTEAF

D: NA
J: TRBJ2-1
V: TRBV7-2
CDR3: ASSLSTVSSYNEQF

D: NA
J: TRBJ2-5
V: TRBV7-2
CDR3: ASSPGPKRPQY

D: TRBD1
J: TRBJ1-1
V: TRBV7-2
CDR3: ASSLRQGAIEAF

D: NA
J: TRBJ2-1
V: TRBV24-1
CDR3: ATSRPGRNKLIPRSYNEQF

D: TRBD1
J: TRBJ1-5
V: TRBV7-9
CDR3: ASRLTGSRNQPQH

D: NA
J: TRBJ2-7
V: TRBV27
CDR3: ASRGLRAYEQY

D: NA
J: TRBJ2-1
V: TRBV7-6
CDR3: ASSLAKGNEQF

D: TRBD2
J: TRBJ2-7
V: TRBV27
CDR3: ASSLTSGSVSYEQY

D: TRBD2
J: TRBJ2-1
V: TRBV12-3/TRBV12-4
CDR3: ASSSGLAGNNEQF